The 22 T cell receptor beta chains listed next were all sequenced from one sample in a study of lymphopenia after photon versus proton radiotherapy. Some clones are missing from TCRdb's copy, which holds only in-frame ones; the method was immunoSEQ multiplex PCR. The data contain 55,000 to 70,000 clones, 85% to 90% of them singletons. The source was peripheral blood, collected from a patient treated with proton-based radiotherapy. The receptors come from an elderly man with esophageal cancer.

The chain joins TRBV27 to TRBJ1-5, with D maybe TRBD1 (6 bases). In germline, CDR1 is MNHEY, CDR2 SMNVEV (reference sequence). The ends were cut back, 5 bases at V and 2 bases at J, with 13 bases in the middle. The CDR3 has 15 residues. The CDR3 DNA sequence: TGTGCCAGCAGTGCCTTGCCAGGGGGCAATCAGCCCCAGCATTTT. This codes for CASSALPGGNQPQHF.

The chain combines TRBV7-6 with TRBJ2-3; possibly TRBD1 for D (6 bases). CDR1 and CDR2 (germline): SGHVS, FNYEAQ. The CDR3 is made up of 18 amino acids. V was shortened by 3 bases and J by 0 bases, with 19 bases between the two germline ends. The CDR3 nucleotides are TGTGCCAGCAGCTTGGCGCTGGACAGCCTCTCTAGCACAGATACGCAGTATTTT. Translated, it gives CASSLALDSLSSTDTQYF.

The V call is TRBV7-9, the J call TRBJ2-7; TRBD1 aligns across 7 bases. This CDR3 spans 13 amino acids. Germline CDR1 SEHNR, CDR2 FQNEAQ (reference sequence). J was trimmed by 10 bases and V by 5 bases; bases with no gene match: 11. This CDR3 reads CASSLPGQPLQYF. The CDR3 bases are TGTGCCAGCAGCCTACCGGGACAGCCTCTTCAGTACTTC.

The CDR3 coding sequence is TGTGCCAGCAGTATGACAGGGGACAATGAGCAGTTCTTC. Translated, it gives CASSMTGDNEQFF. J is TRBJ2-1 and V is TRBV6-1, with 8 bases that match TRBD1. V gave up 5 bases and J gave up 5 bases; unmatched junction bases: 2. CDR3 length: 13 amino acids. In germline, CDR1 is MNHNS, CDR2 SASEGT.

This clone was counted between two and nine times. The chain has TRBV6-1 and TRBJ2-1, with TRBD2 identical over 11 bases. CDR3 size: 16 residues. J lost 6 bases, V lost 2 bases, and 6 bases had no gene match. Germline CDR1 reads MNHNS; CDR2 reads SASEGT. The CDR3 nucleotides are TGTGCCAGCAGTGAAACCCCACTAGCGGGAGCCAATGAGCAGTTCTTC. Protein sequence: CASSETPLAGANEQFF.

This clone has just a few counts. The V and J genes are TRBV5-6 and TRBJ1-2; 8 bases line up with TRBD1. CDR1 is SGHDT and CDR2 is YYEEEE in the germline V gene. There are 13 residues in the CDR3. The V and J ends lost 2 bases and 8 bases, in that order; junction bases with no gene match: 5. CDR3 region: CASSFGQGEGYTF. DNA of the CDR3: TGTGCCAGCAGCTTCGGACAGGGAGAAGGCTACACCTTC.

The rearrangement joins TRBV4-3 to TRBJ2-5, with 8 bases that match TRBD1. J was trimmed by 2 bases and V by 1 base; bases with no gene match: 6. The germline CDR1 and CDR2 sequences are LGHNA and YSLEER. The CDR3 is 16 amino acids. The CDR3: CASSQAGRGQQETQYF. Here the CDR3 DNA reads TGCGCCAGCAGCCAAGCGGGCAGGGGGCAACAAGAGACCCAGTACTTC.

The V and J genes are TRBV5-6 and TRBJ1-5, with TRBD1 as a possible D gene (6 bases). V shed 1 base and J shed 7 bases, with 12 bases lying between them. The germline gives CDR1 SGHDT, CDR2 YYEEEE. There are 14 residues in the CDR3. The chain's CDR3 is CASSLRGSSQPQHF. CDR3 nucleotides: TGTGCCAGCAGCTTGAGGGGGAGTTCGCAGCCCCAGCATTTT.

About this clone itself: The junction does not match germline at one end; this may be a read error. The chain joins TRBV18 to TRBJ2-5; 8 bases fit TRBD1. The CDR3 consists of 13 residues. CDR1 and CDR2 from the germline V gene are KGHSH and LQKENI. CDR3 in amino acids: CASSRGHQETQYF. The CDR3 nucleotides read TGTGCCAGCTCCAGGGGGCACCAGGAGACCCAGTACTTC. Looking up the rest from reference TRBV18 and TRBJ2-5 gives the full variable domain: NAGVMQNPRHLVRRRGQEARLRCSPMKGHSHVYWYRQLPEEGLKFMVYLQKENIIDESGMPKERFSAEFPKEGPSILRIQQVVRGDSAAYFCASSRGHQETQYFGPGTRLLVL.

The rearrangement links TRBV19 to TRBJ1-5; no reliable D call. The V gene lost 6 bases and the J gene lost 3 bases, with 12 bases spanning the gap. Germline CDR1 is LNHDA and CDR2 is SQIVND (reference sequence). The CDR3 has 14 residues. The CDR3 DNA reads as TGTGCCAGTAGCCTCTGGGGATCCAATCAGCCCCAGCATTTT. This encodes CASSLWGSNQPQHF.

This sequence joins TRBV9 and TRBJ1-2; 8 bases map to TRBD1. Germline V gene lookup returns CDR1 SGDLS and CDR2 YYNGEE. V trimming: 3 bases; J trimming: 8 bases; junction bases outside the gene matches: 9. The CDR3 consists of 14 residues. The CDR3 loop is CASSARTGLGGYTF. CDR3 DNA: TGTGCCAGCAGCGCACGGACAGGGTTAGGGGGCTACACCTTC.

The gene calls are TRBV7-2 and TRBJ1-1; D is undetermined. Germline V CDR1 and CDR2: SGHTA, FQGNSA. CDR3 size: 13 residues. Trimming cost V 1 base and J 1 base, with 4 bases left between them. The DNA of the CDR3 is TGTGCCAGCAGCTTAGGACGGAACACTGAAGCTTTCTTT. This gives the protein CASSLGRNTEAFF.

The genes are TRBV18 and TRBJ1-5, with D perhaps TRBD1 (5 bases). Trimming left V 2 bases short and J 11 bases short, with 22 bases between. This CDR3 has 16 amino acids. Germline CDR1 and CDR2: KGHSH and LQKENI. CDR3 DNA sequence: TGTGCCAGCTCACCAGGGGCCACCCTGCTCGGACTGGCCCAGCATTTT. Protein sequence: CASSPGATLLGLAQHF. Drawing the rest from reference TRBV18 and TRBJ1-5, the complete variable domain is NAGVMQNPRHLVRRRGQEARLRCSPMKGHSHVYWYRQLPEEGLKFMVYLQKENIIDESGMPKERFSAEFPKEGPSILRIQQVVRGDSAAYFCASSPGATLLGLAQHFGDGTRLSIL.

The chain joins TRBV18 to TRBJ1-6; D is ambiguous. Germline CDR1 KGHSH, CDR2 LQKENI. Deletions cut 2 bases from V and 6 bases from J, with 5 bases between. The CDR3 length is 13 residues. In DNA form, the CDR3 reads TGTGCCAGCTCACCAGGGATTAATTCACCCCTCCACTTT. This encodes CASSPGINSPLHF. The variable domain in full, completed from reference TRBV18 and TRBJ1-6, reads NAGVMQNPRHLVRRRGQEARLRCSPMKGHSHVYWYRQLPEEGLKFMVYLQKENIIDESGMPKERFSAEFPKEGPSILRIQQVVRGDSAAYFCASSPGINSPLHFGNGTRLTVT.

V is TRBV7-6 and J is TRBJ2-2; D is undetermined. Per the germline V gene, CDR1 is SGHVS and CDR2 is FNYEAQ. Trimming removed 1 base at V and 1 base at J, with 4 bases between. There are 14 residues in the CDR3. CDR3 sequence (DNA): TGTGCCAGCAGCTTAGAATGGAACACCGGGGAGCTGTTTTTT. Protein sequence: CASSLEWNTGELFF.

The rearrangement joins TRBV5-5 to TRBJ2-1, with unresolved D. CDR3 length equals 15 residues. Germline V lookup: CDR1 SGHKS, CDR2 YYEKEE (reference sequence). Trimming removed 2 bases from V and 2 bases from J, with 11 bases in between. The CDR3 region has the DNA TGTGCCAGCAGCTTAATGGCATCTCCCTACAATGAGCAGTTCTTC. This translates into CASSLMASPYNEQFF.

The chain recombines TRBV13 with TRBJ1-2; a weak D match, TRBD1 (5 bases). Trimming took off 5 bases at V and 0 bases at J, with 28 bases between the two ends. The CDR3 extends over 20 amino acids. In germline, CDR1 is PRHDT, CDR2 FYEKMQ (reference sequence). Here the CDR3 DNA reads TGTGCCAGCAGCCGTCCCGGGACGGTGGATGCGGTCCTTACTAACTATGGCTACACCTTC. It translates to CASSRPGTVDAVLTNYGYTF.

The V gene is TRBV6-1, the J gene TRBJ2-5; 9 bases are shared with TRBD1. The germline gives CDR1 MNHNS, CDR2 SASEGT. The length of the CDR3 is 14 residues. V lost 6 bases, J lost 11 bases, and 13 bases stayed unmatched. DNA of the CDR3: TGTGCCAGCAGACAACAGGGGGCAGAGGAAGAGCAGTACTTC. Amino acid sequence: CASRQQGAEEEQYF.

The chain employs TRBV7-3 and TRBJ2-2, with D unclear. The ends were cut back, 6 bases at V and 0 bases at J, with 5 bases in the middle. This CDR3 spans 13 amino acids. CDR1 is SGHTA, CDR2 FQGTGA, per germline. The DNA for the CDR3 is TGTGCCAGCAGAAAAACGAACACCGGGGAGCTGTTTTTT. It codes for CASRKTNTGELFF.

The CDR3 region has the DNA TGTGCCAGCAGTCAGGGACAGGGAGGTAACTATGGCTACACCTTC. Protein sequence: CASSQGQGGNYGYTF. V is TRBV9 and J is TRBJ1-2; 9 bases align to TRBD1. Unmatched junction bases numbered 6, after V lost 5 bases and J lost 1 base. Germline V gene lookup returns CDR1 SGDLS and CDR2 YYNGEE. The CDR3 has 15 residues.

This clone came up once. V gene TRBV15 combines with J gene TRBJ2-6; TRBD1 matches 8 bases. Germline values: CDR1 LNHNV, CDR2 YYDKDF (reference sequence). The CDR3 covers 16 residues. J gave up 2 bases and V 4 bases, and 4 bases lay outside the gene matches. As DNA, the CDR3 is TGTGCCACCAGCACTTGGACAGGGACTGGGGCCAACGTCCTGACTTTC. It specifies CATSTWTGTGANVLTF.

The chain uses TRBV11-2 and TRBJ2-7; possibly TRBD1 for D (5 bases). Germline CDR1 and CDR2: SGHAT and FQNNGV. The CDR3 extends over 14 amino acids. Trimming took 5 bases from V and 1 from J, leaving 12 bases between them. In DNA form, the CDR3 reads TGTGCCAGCAGCCAGGGCTCCCAGTCCTACGAGCAGTACTTC. This encodes CASSQGSQSYEQYF.